Listed below are T cell receptor beta chains from one sample, sequenced in a study of blood T cell repertoires in COVID-19. The protocol was immunoSEQ multiplex PCR, while the TCRdb copy is restricted to in-frame clones and leaves out a portion. The sample has roughly 250,000 clones; approximately 83% are singletons. Sample: PBMCs or T cells enriched from blood (not recorded which). Receptor source: a woman aged 30 to 39 who had recovered from COVID-19. Each CDR3 is given with its conserved first and last residue. Fields, in order: clone size, D gene, V gene, J gene, CDR3 DNA, CDR3 protein. The D gene is left open where the match is weak. A clone size is listed for some rows: how often the clone was seen (once, few, many), or a class if it is expanded.

.	.	TRBV30	TRBJ1-3	TGTGCCTGGAGAGGCGGAGGCTCTGGAAACACCATATATTTT	CAWRGGGSGNTIYF
.	.	TRBV24-1	TRBJ1-5	TGTGCCACCAGTGATCCCGGGGAGAATCAGCCCCAGCATTTT	CATSDPGENQPQHF
.	.	TRBV2	TRBJ2-3	TGTGCCAGCAGTGCGGCGGGCTTTAGCACAGATACGCAGTATTTT	CASSAAGFSTDTQYF
.	.	TRBV25-1	TRBJ2-5	TGTGCCAGCAGTGAAATGCGAGGGCCTCAAGAGACCCAGTACTTC	CASSEMRGPQETQYF
.	TRBD1	TRBV7-8	TRBJ2-7	TGTGCCAGCAGCCGGGACAGGGTCCGGGGCGAGCAGTACTTC	CASSRDRVRGEQYF
few	.	TRBV7-2	TRBJ2-1	TGTGCCAGCAGCCAAAAGACTAAATACAATGAGCAGTTCTTC	CASSQKTKYNEQFF
.	TRBD1	TRBV7-2	TRBJ1-3	TGTGCCAGCGATGGGGACAGCGAGAAATACTGCAAGACTGGAAACACCATATATTTT	CASDGDSEKYCKTGNTIYF
.	TRBD1	TRBV19	TRBJ2-1	TGTGCCAGTGGGACAGCTTTCTCCTACAATGAGCAGTTCTTC	CASGTAFSYNEQFF
once	.	TRBV7-9	TRBJ1-4	TGTGCCAGCAGCTTTACAGGTTCGCGCGGTAATGAAAAACTGTTTTTT	CASSFTGSRGNEKLFF
once	.	TRBV7-2	TRBJ1-3	TGTGCCAGCAGCTTACGGGGATCGCCCGGAAACACCATATATTTT	CASSLRGSPGNTIYF
.	.	TRBV7-2	TRBJ2-7	TGTGCCAGCAGCCCCCGGACAGACGAGCAGTACTTC	CASSPRTDEQYF
.	.	TRBV27	TRBJ1-4	TGTGCCAGCAGTTTGGGCAGGGGAAGAGAAAAACTGTTTTTT	CASSLGRGREKLFF
.	TRBD2	TRBV30	TRBJ2-4	TGTGCCTGTGACGTCCGGGAGGTCATTCAGTACTTC	CACDVREVIQYF
.	.	TRBV27	TRBJ2-7	TGTGCCACCTCTATAGCGCAGAACTACGAGCAGTACTTC	CATSIAQNYEQYF
.	.	TRBV5-1	TRBJ2-1	TGCGCCAGCAGCTTGGGTCTGGGCGGGACCCTCAATGAGCAGTTCTTC	CASSLGLGGTLNEQFF
once	.	TRBV28	TRBJ2-7	TGTGCCAGCAGTTTCGACAGCCTCTACGAGCAGTACTTC	CASSFDSLYEQYF
.	TRBD2	TRBV3-1/TRBV3-2	TRBJ2-7	TGTGCCAGCAGCCAGGGGGACCGAGCCGGGGGGGAAGAGCAGTACTTC	CASSQGDRAGGEEQYF
.	.	TRBV21-1	TRBJ1-1	TGTGCCAGCAGCAAAAGGAAGCGGACAGTGAACACTGAAGCTTTCTTT	CASSKRKRTVNTEAFF
.	.	TRBV27	TRBJ1-2	TGTGCCAGCAGTTCCCGGGACATCACTAACTATGGCTACACCTTC	CASSSRDITNYGYTF
.	TRBD1	TRBV6-5	TRBJ2-7	TGTGCCAGCAGCCCGGGACAGGGTGGGTACGAGCAGTACTTC	CASSPGQGGYEQYF
once	.	TRBV11-2	TRBJ1-1	TGTGCCAGCAGCTTCCACAGCAACACTGAAGCTTTCTTT	CASSFHSNTEAFF
.	.	TRBV3-1/TRBV3-2	TRBJ1-5	TGTGCCAGCAGCCCCAGTCCAGGTTCTAATCAGCCCCAGCATTTT	CASSPSPGSNQPQHF
.	TRBD1	TRBV11-2	TRBJ1-6	TGTGCCAGCAGCCAGACAGGGGCGGGGGATTCACCCCTCCACTTT	CASSQTGAGDSPLHF